A selection of T cell receptor beta chains follows, all from one sample in a study of beta chain features in type 1 diabetes. TCRdb's table, derived via immunoSEQ multiplex PCR, lists solely in-frame clones and lacks some. Of roughly 250,000 clones in the sample, approximately 20% were seen once. Sequencing input: naive CD4+ T cells from blood. Receptors originate from a woman aged 40 to 50 with type 1 diabetes. The CDR3 runs from the conserved cysteine through the conserved F or W. Each record gives: CDR3 length, J gene, V gene, CDR3 protein.

length: 15
J: TRBJ2-5
V: TRBV18
CDR3: CASSRSTGGQETQYF

length: 13
J: TRBJ2-2
V: TRBV9
CDR3: CASSPQRHGELFF

length: 14
J: TRBJ2-7
V: TRBV28
CDR3: CASSFSSGIYEQYF

length: 13
J: TRBJ2-2
V: TRBV29-1
CDR3: CSVRGANTGELFF

length: 13
J: TRBJ2-7
V: TRBV7-2
CDR3: CASSLQGQYEQYF

length: 14
J: TRBJ2-3
V: TRBV5-1
CDR3: CASSLGQVTDTQYF

length: 15
J: TRBJ2-1
V: TRBV30
CDR3: CAWSASPGTNNEQFF

length: 16
J: TRBJ2-1
V: TRBV5-1
CDR3: CASSQRTSDSANEQFF

length: 15
J: TRBJ2-1
V: TRBV18
CDR3: CASSPRRGQGNEQFF

length: 14
J: TRBJ1-1
V: TRBV5-1
CDR3: CASSLDVPSTEAFF

length: 15
J: TRBJ1-1
V: TRBV4-3
CDR3: CASSQEDRAATEAFF

length: 16
J: TRBJ2-1
V: TRBV4-3
CDR3: CASSQANRGPYNEQFF

length: 13
J: TRBJ2-7
V: TRBV30
CDR3: CACPLEGMDEQYF

length: 13
J: TRBJ2-1
V: TRBV29-1
CDR3: CSVEISGINEQFF

length: 12
J: TRBJ2-1
V: TRBV5-1
CDR3: CASSLTVGEQFF

length: 15
J: TRBJ2-5
V: TRBV28
CDR3: CATLSGGAGMETQYF

length: 10
J: TRBJ2-3
V: TRBV29-1
CDR3: CSVPADTQYF

length: 11
J: TRBJ1-1
V: TRBV2
CDR3: CATVREVEAFF

length: 15
J: TRBJ1-1
V: TRBV18
CDR3: CASSPTETLNTEAFF

length: 16
J: TRBJ1-5
V: TRBV4-2
CDR3: CASSQALGESNQPQHF

length: 16
J: TRBJ2-5
V: TRBV7-9
CDR3: CASSLKFAGPLETQYF

length: 13
J: TRBJ1-2
V: TRBV2
CDR3: CASSRQLNYGYTF

length: 15
J: TRBJ1-2
V: TRBV7-2
CDR3: CASSFGGASNYGYTF

length: 18
J: TRBJ2-1
V: TRBV7-2
CDR3: CASSLPPSAAPSDNEQFF

length: 12
J: TRBJ1-2
V: TRBV29-1
CDR3: CSVDSGGRGYTF

length: 16
J: TRBJ2-1
V: TRBV14
CDR3: CASSQDLVAGGGEQFF

length: 16
J: TRBJ2-3
V: TRBV7-2
CDR3: CASSLLGQTTTDTQYF

length: 14
J: TRBJ1-1
V: TRBV11-2
CDR3: CASSFRGPNTEAFF

length: 15
J: TRBJ2-1
V: TRBV9
CDR3: CASSVRDSSYNEQFF

length: 14
J: TRBJ2-1
V: TRBV6-1
CDR3: CASSETGTNNEQFF

length: 15
J: TRBJ1-5
V: TRBV7-2
CDR3: CASSPQGAEGQPQHF